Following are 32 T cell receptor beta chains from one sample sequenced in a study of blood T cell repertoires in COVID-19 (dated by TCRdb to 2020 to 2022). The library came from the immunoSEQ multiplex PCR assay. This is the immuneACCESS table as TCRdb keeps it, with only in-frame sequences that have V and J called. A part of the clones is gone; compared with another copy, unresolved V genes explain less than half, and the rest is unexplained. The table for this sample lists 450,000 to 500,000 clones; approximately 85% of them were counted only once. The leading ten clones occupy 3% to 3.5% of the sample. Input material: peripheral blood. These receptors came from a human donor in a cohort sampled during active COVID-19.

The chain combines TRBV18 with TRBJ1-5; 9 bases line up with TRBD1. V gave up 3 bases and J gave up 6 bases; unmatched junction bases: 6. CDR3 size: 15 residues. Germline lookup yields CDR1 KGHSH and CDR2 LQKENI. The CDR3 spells CASSPSRQGGQPQHF. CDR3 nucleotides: TGTGCCAGCTCACCTTCTCGACAGGGGGGTCAGCCCCAGCATTTT.

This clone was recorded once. DNA for the CDR3: TGTGCCAGCAGTGGGGACAGGGGGCGGGAAGAGACCCAGTACTTC. Protein: CASSGDRGREETQYF. The chain combines TRBV2 with TRBJ2-5; TRBD1 aligns across 12 bases. J lost 3 bases, V lost 4 bases, and 3 bases had no gene match. Germline CDR1 is SNHLY and CDR2 is FYNNEI. The CDR3 sequence is 15 residues long.

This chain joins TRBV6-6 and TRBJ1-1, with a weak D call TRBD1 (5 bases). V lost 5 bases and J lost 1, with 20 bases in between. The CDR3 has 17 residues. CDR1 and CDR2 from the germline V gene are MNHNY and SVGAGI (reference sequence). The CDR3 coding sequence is TGTGCCAGCAGTCTTTTTCGCGGGGGGACCGGGAACACTGAAGCTTTCTTT. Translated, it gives CASSLFRGGTGNTEAFF.

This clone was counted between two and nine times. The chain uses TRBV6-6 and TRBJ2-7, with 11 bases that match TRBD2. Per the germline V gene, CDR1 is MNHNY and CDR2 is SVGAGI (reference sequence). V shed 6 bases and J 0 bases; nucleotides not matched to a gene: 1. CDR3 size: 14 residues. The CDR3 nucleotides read TGTGCCAGCAGGACTAGCGGGAACTCCTACGAGCAGTACTTC. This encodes CASRTSGNSYEQYF.

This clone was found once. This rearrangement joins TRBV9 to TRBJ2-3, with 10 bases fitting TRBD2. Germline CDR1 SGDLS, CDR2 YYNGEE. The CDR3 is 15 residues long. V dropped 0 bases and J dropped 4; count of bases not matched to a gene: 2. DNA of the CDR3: TGTGCCAGCAGCGTAGTAACTAGCGGGGCAGATACGCAGTATTTT. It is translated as CASSVVTSGADTQYF.

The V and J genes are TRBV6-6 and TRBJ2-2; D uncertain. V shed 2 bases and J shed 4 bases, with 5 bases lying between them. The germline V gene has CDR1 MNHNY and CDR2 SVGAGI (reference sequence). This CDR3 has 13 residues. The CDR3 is CASSYLSTGELFF. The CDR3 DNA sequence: TGTGCCAGCAGTTACCTAAGCACCGGGGAGCTGTTTTTT.

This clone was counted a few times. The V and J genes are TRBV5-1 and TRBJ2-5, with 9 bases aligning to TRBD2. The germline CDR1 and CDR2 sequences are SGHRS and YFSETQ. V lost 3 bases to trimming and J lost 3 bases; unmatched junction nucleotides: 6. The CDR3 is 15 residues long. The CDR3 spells CASSSQLAGKETQYF. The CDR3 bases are TGCGCCAGCAGCTCCCAGCTAGCGGGGAAAGAGACCCAGTACTTC.

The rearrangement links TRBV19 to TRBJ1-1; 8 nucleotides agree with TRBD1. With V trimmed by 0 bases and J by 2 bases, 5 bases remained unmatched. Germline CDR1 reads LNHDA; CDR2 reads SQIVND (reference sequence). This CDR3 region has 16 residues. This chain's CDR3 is CASSIETDRANTEAFF. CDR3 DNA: TGTGCCAGTAGTATAGAAACGGACAGGGCCAACACTGAAGCTTTCTTT.

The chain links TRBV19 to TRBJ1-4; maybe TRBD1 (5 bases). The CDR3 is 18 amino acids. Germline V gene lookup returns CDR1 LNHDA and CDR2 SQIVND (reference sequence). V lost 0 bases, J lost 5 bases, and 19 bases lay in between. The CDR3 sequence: CASSIDPYRLEGNEKLFF. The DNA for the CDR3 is TGTGCCAGTAGTATAGATCCTTATAGACTGGAGGGGAATGAAAAACTGTTTTTT.

CDR3 DNA sequence: TGTGCCAGCTCACCAGGGAGGGCGGATACGCAGTATTTT. It specifies CASSPGRADTQYF. This chain connects TRBV18 to TRBJ2-3; 7 bases agree with TRBD2. CDR3 length: 13 amino acids. The V segment lost 2 bases and the J segment 6 bases; nucleotides outside the gene matches: 2. Germline V gene data show CDR1 as KGHSH and CDR2 as LQKENI.

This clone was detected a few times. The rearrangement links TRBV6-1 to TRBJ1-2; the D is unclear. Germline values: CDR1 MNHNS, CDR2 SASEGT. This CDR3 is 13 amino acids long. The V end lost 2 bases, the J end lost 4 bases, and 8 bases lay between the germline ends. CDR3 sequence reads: CASSESTVYGYTF. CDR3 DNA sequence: TGTGCCAGCAGTGAAAGCACAGTCTATGGCTACACCTTC.

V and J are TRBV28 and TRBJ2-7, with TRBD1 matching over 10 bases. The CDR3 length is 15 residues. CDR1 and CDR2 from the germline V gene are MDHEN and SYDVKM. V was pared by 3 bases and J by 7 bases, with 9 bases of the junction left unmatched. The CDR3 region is CASSLGQGFRREQYF. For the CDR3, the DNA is TGTGCCAGCAGTTTGGGACAGGGGTTTAGAAGAGAGCAGTACTTC.

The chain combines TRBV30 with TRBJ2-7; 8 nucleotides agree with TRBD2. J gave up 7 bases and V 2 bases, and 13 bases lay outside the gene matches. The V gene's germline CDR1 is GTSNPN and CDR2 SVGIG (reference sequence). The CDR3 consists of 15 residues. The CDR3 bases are TGTGCCTGGAGTTCTATACGGGAGGGCTTCGGTGAGCAGTACTTC. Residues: CAWSSIREGFGEQYF.

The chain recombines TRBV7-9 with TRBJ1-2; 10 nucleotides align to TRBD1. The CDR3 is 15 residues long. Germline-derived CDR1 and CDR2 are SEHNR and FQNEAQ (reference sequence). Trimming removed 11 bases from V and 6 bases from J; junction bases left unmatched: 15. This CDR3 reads CAYKAVDRGRNGYTF. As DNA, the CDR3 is TGTGCCTATAAAGCAGTCGACAGGGGGCGGAATGGCTACACCTTC. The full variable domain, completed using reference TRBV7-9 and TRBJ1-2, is DTGVSQNPRHKITKRGQNVTFRCDPISEHNRLYWYRQTLGQGPEFLTYFQNEAQLEKSRLLSDRFSAERPKGSFSTLEIQRTEQGDSAMYLCAYKAVDRGRNGYTFGSGTRLTVV.

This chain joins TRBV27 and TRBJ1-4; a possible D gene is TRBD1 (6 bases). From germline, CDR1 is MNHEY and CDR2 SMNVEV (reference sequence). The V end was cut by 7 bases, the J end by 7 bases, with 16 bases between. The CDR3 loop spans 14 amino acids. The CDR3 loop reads CASKTGRVSEKLFF. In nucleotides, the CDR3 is TGTGCCAGCAAAACAGGGAGAGTCAGTGAAAAACTGTTTTTT.

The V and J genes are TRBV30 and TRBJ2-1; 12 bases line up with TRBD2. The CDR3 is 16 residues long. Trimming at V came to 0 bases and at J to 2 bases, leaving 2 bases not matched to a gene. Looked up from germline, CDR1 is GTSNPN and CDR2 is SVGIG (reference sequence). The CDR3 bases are TGTGCCTGGAGTGTCCGACTAGCGGGAGCCTACAATGAGCAGTTCTTC. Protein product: CAWSVRLAGAYNEQFF.

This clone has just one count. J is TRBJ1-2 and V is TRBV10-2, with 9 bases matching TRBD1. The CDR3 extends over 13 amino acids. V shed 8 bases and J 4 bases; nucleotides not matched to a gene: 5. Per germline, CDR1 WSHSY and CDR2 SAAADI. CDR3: CASWDREGYGYTF. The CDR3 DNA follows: TGCGCCAGCTGGGACAGGGAAGGCTATGGCTACACCTTC.

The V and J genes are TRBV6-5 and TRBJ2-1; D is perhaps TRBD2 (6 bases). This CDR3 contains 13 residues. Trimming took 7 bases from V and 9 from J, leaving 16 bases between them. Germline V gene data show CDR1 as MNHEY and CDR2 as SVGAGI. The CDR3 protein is CASNQAVRGEQFF. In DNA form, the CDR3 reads TGTGCCAGCAACCAGGCCGTGCGGGGTGAGCAGTTCTTC.

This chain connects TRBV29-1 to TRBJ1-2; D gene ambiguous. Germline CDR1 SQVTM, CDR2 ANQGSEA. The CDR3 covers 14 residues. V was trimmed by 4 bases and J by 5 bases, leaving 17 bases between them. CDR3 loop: CSVVALAGEYGYTF. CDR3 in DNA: TGCAGCGTTGTTGCCTTGGCAGGTGAATATGGCTACACCTTC. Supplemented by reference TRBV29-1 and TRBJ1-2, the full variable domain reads SAVISQKPSRDICQRGTSLTIQCQVDSQVTMMFWYRQQPGQSLTLIATANQGSEATYESGFVIDKFPISRPNLTFSTLTVSNMSPEDSSIYLCSVVALAGEYGYTFGSGTRLTVV.

The CDR3 bases are TGTGCCTGGAGTAGGCCCCAGCAGGCTACCTACGAGCAGTACTTC. Translated, it gives CAWSRPQQATYEQYF. The rearrangement joins TRBV30 to TRBJ2-7; the D is unclear. The CDR3 totals 15 residues. Germline CDR1 is GTSNPN and CDR2 is SVGIG (reference sequence). V lost 2 bases, J lost 2 bases, and 16 bases lay in between.

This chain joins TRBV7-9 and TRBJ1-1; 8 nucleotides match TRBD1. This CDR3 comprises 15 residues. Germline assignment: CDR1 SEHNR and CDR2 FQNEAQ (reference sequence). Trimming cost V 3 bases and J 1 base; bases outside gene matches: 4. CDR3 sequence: CASSFGDRGNTEAFF. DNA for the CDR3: TGTGCCAGCAGCTTCGGCGACAGGGGGAACACTGAAGCTTTCTTT.

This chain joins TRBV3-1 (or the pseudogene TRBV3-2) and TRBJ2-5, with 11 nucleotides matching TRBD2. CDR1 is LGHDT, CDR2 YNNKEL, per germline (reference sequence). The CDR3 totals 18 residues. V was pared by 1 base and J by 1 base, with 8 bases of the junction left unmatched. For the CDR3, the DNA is TGTGCCAGCAGCCAAGGAAGTCTAGCGGGAGGCCTCCAAGAGACCCAGTACTTC. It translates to CASSQGSLAGGLQETQYF.

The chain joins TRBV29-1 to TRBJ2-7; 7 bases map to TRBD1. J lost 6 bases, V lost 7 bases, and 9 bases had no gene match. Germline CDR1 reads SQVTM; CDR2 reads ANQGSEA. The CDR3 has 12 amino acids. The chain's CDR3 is CSANRGRGEQYF. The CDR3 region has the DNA TGCAGCGCGAACAGGGGAAGGGGCGAGCAGTACTTC.

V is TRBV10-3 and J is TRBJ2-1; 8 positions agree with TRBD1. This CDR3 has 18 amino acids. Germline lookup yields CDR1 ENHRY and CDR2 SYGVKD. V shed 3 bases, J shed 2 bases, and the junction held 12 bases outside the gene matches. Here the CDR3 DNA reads TGTGCCATCAGTGATCGAACGGGACAGGTGTCCCCCTACAATGAGCAGTTCTTC. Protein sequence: CAISDRTGQVSPYNEQFF.

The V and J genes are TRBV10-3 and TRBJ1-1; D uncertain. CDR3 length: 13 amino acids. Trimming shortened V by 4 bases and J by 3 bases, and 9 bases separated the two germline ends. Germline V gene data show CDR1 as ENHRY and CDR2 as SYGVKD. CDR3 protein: CAISARQDTEAFF. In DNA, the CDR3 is TGTGCCATCAGTGCGCGACAAGACACTGAAGCTTTCTTT.

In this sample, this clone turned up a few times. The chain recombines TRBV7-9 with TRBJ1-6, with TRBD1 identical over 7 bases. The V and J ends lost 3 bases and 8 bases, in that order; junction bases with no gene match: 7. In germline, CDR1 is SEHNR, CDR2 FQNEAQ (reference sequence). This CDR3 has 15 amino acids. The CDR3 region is CASSFGDSLDSPLHF. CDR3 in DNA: TGTGCCAGCAGCTTTGGGGACAGTCTGGATTCACCCCTCCACTTT.

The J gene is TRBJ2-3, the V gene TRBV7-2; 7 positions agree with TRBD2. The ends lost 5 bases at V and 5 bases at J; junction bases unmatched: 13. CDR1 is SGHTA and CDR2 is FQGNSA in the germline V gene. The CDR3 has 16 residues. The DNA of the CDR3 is TGTGCCAGCAGCCCCATGAGGGCGGGAGATTTAGATACGCAGTATTTT. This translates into CASSPMRAGDLDTQYF.

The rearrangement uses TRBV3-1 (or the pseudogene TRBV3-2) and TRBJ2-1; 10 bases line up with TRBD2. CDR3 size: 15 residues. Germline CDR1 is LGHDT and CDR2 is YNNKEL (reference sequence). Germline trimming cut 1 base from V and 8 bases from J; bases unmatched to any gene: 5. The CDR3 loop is CASSQALAGADEQFF. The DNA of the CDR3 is TGTGCCAGCAGCCAAGCTCTAGCGGGAGCGGATGAGCAGTTCTTC.

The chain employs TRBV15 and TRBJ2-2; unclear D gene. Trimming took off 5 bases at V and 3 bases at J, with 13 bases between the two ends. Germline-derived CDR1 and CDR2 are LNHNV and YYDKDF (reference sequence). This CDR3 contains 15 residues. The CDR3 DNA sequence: TGTGCCACCAGCGCCAGATACAGAGACACCGGGGAGCTGTTTTTT. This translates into CATSARYRDTGELFF.

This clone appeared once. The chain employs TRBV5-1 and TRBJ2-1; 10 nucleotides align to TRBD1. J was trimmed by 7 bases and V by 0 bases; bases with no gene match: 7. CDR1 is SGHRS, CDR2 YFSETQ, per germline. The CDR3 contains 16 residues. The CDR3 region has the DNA TGCGCCAGCAGCTTGGGACAGGGGGCGGGCTGGAATGAGCAGTTCTTC. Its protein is CASSLGQGAGWNEQFF.

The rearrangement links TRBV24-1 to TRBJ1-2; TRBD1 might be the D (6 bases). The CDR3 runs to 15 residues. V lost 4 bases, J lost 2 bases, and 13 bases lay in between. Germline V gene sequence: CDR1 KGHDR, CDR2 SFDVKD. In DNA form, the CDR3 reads TGTGCCACCAGTGACCCCGGACAGATCAACTATGGCTACACCTTC. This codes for CATSDPGQINYGYTF.

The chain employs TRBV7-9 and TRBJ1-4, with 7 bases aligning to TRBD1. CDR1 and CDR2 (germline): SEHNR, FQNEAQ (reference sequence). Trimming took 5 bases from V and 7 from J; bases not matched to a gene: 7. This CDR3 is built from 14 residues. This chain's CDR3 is CASSRAAGGEKLFF. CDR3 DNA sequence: TGTGCCAGCAGCAGGGCGGCAGGGGGTGAAAAACTGTTTTTT.